Listed below are T cell receptor beta chains from one sample, sequenced in a study of shared clonotypes between healthy human individuals. This table comes from immunoSEQ multiplex PCR, and its TCRdb copy is limited to in-frame clones, with some not included. The table lists about 700,000 clones, approximately 90% of them singletons. Sequencing used naive CD8+ T cells sorted from blood. Source of these receptors: a man younger than 40 in good health. CDR3s include the opening cysteine and the closing phenylalanine or tryptophan. A D gene is named only where the DNA matches it firmly. Clone size is not always given. Where it is, it says once, few, many or a class for expanded clones.

J,V,size,D,CDR3,DNA
TRBJ1-1,TRBV27,-,-,CASSFKQGREDFF,TGTGCCAGCAGTTTCAAACAGGGTAGGGAGGATTTTTTT
TRBJ2-5,TRBV7-2,-,TRBD2,CASTTLAVPQETQYF,TGTGCCAGCACCACACTAGCGGTACCACAAGAGACCCAGTACTTC
TRBJ2-6,TRBV4-1,-,-,CASSQDDSLSGANVLTF,TGCGCCAGCAGCCAAGATGACAGCCTAAGCGGGGCCAACGTCCTGACTTTC
TRBJ1-2,TRBV15,-,TRBD1,CATSRGQATNYGYTF,TGTGCCACCAGCAGGGGACAGGCTACTAACTATGGCTACACCTTC
TRBJ2-1,TRBV5-1,-,-,CASSLVVVGEYNEQFF,TGCGCCAGCAGCTTGGTAGTGGTAGGGGAATACAATGAGCAGTTCTTC
TRBJ2-2,TRBV19,-,-,CASSIVRTGELFF,TGTGCCAGTAGTATTGTCAGAACCGGGGAGCTGTTTTTT
TRBJ2-1,TRBV7-2,-,TRBD1,CASRHSGTGPYNEQFF,TGTGCCAGCAGGCATTCCGGGACAGGGCCCTACAATGAGCAGTTCTTC
TRBJ1-2,TRBV7-6,-,-,CASSPQGGLTF,TGTGCCAGCAGCCCGCAAGGGGGGCTAACCTTC
TRBJ2-7,TRBV4-1,-,TRBD2,CASSQERLIGTSGTGVRHEQYF,TGCGCCAGCAGCCAAGAAAGACTTATCGGGACTAGCGGGACCGGGGTTCGTCACGAGCAGTACTTC
TRBJ2-7,TRBV14,-,-,CASSQDTGIFFHEQYF,TGTGCCAGCAGCCAAGATACAGGGATCTTTTTCCACGAGCAGTACTTC
TRBJ2-7,TRBV27,-,TRBD1,CASSLLPPGQGAYEQYF,TGTGCCAGCAGTTTACTCCCACCGGGACAGGGGGCCTACGAGCAGTACTTC
TRBJ2-1,TRBV9,-,TRBD2,CASGMSPGGSYNEQFF,TGTGCCAGCGGAATGTCCCCGGGAGGATCCTACAATGAGCAGTTCTTC
TRBJ1-1,TRBV6-6,-,-,CASSAGNTEAFF,TGTGCCAGCAGTGCGGGGAACACTGAAGCTTTCTTT
TRBJ1-5,TRBV25-1,-,-,CASSESGNSNQPQHF,TGTGCCAGCAGTGAGTCTGGAAATAGCAATCAGCCCCAGCATTTT
TRBJ2-3,TRBV14,-,-,CASSPGSPGTDTQYF,TGTGCCAGCAGCCCCGGGAGCCCTGGCACAGATACGCAGTATTTT
TRBJ2-1,TRBV27,-,TRBD2,CASGQRGRFNEQFF,TGTGCCAGCGGTCAGCGGGGGAGGTTCAATGAGCAGTTCTTC
TRBJ1-1,TRBV6-5,-,TRBD1,CASSYEGAYDTEAFF,TGTGCCAGCAGTTACGAGGGGGCGTACGACACTGAAGCTTTCTTT
TRBJ2-2,TRBV28,-,-,CASSVFRGNTGELFF,TGTGCCAGCAGTGTCTTCAGGGGAAACACCGGGGAGCTGTTTTTT
TRBJ2-1,TRBV5-1,-,TRBD2,CASVAGDYNEQFF,TGCGCCAGCGTAGCGGGGGACTACAATGAGCAGTTCTTC
TRBJ2-1,TRBV9,-,TRBD2,CASSVGWTSDNEQFF,TGTGCCAGCAGCGTAGGTTGGACTAGCGACAATGAGCAGTTCTTC
TRBJ2-3,TRBV5-1,-,TRBD2,CASSLDLAGRSLSTDTQYF,TGCGCCAGCAGCTTGGACCTAGCGGGACGCTCCCTTAGCACAGATACGCAGTATTTT
TRBJ2-1,TRBV27,-,TRBD2,CASSLWLASGRYNEQFF,TGTGCCAGCAGTTTGTGGTTGGCTAGCGGGAGGTACAATGAGCAGTTCTTC
TRBJ1-1,TRBV5-4,-,TRBD1,CASSRTGGDTEAFF,TGTGCCAGCAGTCGCACAGGGGGAGACACTGAAGCTTTCTTT
TRBJ2-1,TRBV7-2,-,-,CASSLGRGQPYNEQFF,TGTGCCAGCAGCTTGGGACGGGGCCAACCCTACAATGAGCAGTTCTTC
TRBJ1-2,TRBV29-1,-,TRBD1,CSVGRQGISGYTF,TGCAGCGTTGGAAGACAGGGGATAAGTGGCTACACCTTC
TRBJ2-7,TRBV6-1,-,-,CASRYRIDEQYF,TGTGCCAGCCGCTACAGGATCGACGAGCAGTACTTC
TRBJ2-5,TRBV5-1,-,TRBD1,CASSRRTGTYQETQYF,TGCGCCAGCAGCAGAAGGACAGGGACGTACCAAGAGACCCAGTACTTC
TRBJ2-1,TRBV28,-,-,CASSLSVSSYNEQFF,TGTGCCAGCAGTTTATCGGTGAGCTCCTACAATGAGCAGTTCTTC
TRBJ2-7,TRBV28,-,TRBD2,CASSFREGGPAYEQYF,TGTGCCAGCAGTTTTCGTGAGGGAGGGCCCGCCTACGAGCAGTACTTC
TRBJ2-2,TRBV5-6,-,TRBD2,CASSLPTSGNTGELFF,TGTGCCAGCAGCTTGCCAACTAGCGGAAACACCGGGGAGCTGTTTTTT
TRBJ2-5,TRBV27,few,TRBD1,CASRRGAGGYGETQYF,TGTGCCAGCAGACGGGGCGCAGGGGGCTATGGGGAGACCCAGTACTTC
TRBJ2-1,TRBV19,-,TRBD2,CASSATVTSGRIYEQFF,TGTGCCAGTAGTGCGACCGTCACTAGCGGGAGAATCTATGAGCAGTTCTTC
TRBJ2-7,TRBV5-5,-,-,CASSPEPGNEQYF,TGTGCCAGCAGCCCGGAGCCGGGGAACGAGCAGTACTTC
TRBJ2-7,TRBV21-1,-,-,CASSTRTGNEQYF,TGTGCCAGCAGCACCCGGACAGGGAACGAGCAGTACTTC
TRBJ2-1,TRBV7-2,-,-,CASSLNGASYNEQFF,TGTGCCAGCAGCTTAAACGGGGCCTCCTACAATGAGCAGTTCTTC
TRBJ2-1,TRBV10-3,-,TRBD2,CAISEGLAGGTMTGVEQFF,TGTGCCATCAGTGAGGGACTAGCGGGAGGTACGATGACCGGGGTGGAGCAGTTCTTC
TRBJ2-7,TRBV5-6,-,-,CASSFGGTSYEQYF,TGTGCCAGCAGCTTTGGCGGGACCTCCTACGAGCAGTACTTC
TRBJ2-7,TRBV27,-,-,CASSLGHLYEQYF,TGTGCCAGCAGTTTGGGACATCTCTACGAGCAGTACTTC
TRBJ2-1,TRBV27,once,-,CASSETGMAYNEQFF,TGTGCCAGCAGTGAGACCGGAATGGCCTACAATGAGCAGTTCTTC
TRBJ2-1,TRBV27,-,-,CASRSQSSYNEQFF,TGTGCCAGCAGGTCCCAAAGCTCCTACAATGAGCAGTTCTTC
TRBJ2-1,TRBV9,-,-,CASSSPGGLGDEQFF,TGTGCCAGCAGCTCCCCCGGGGGGCTCGGTGATGAGCAGTTCTTC
TRBJ2-1,TRBV27,once,TRBD2,CASSFGGGWNEQFF,TGTGCCAGCAGTTTTGGCGGGGGGTGGAATGAGCAGTTCTTC
TRBJ2-7,TRBV21-1,-,-,CASSPGAHSYEQYF,TGTGCCAGCAGCCCCGGGGCCCACTCCTACGAGCAGTACTTC
TRBJ2-7,TRBV28,-,-,CASSFADSYEQYF,TGTGCCAGCAGTTTCGCGGACTCCTACGAGCAGTACTTC
TRBJ1-5,TRBV13,-,-,CASSFAGESNQPQHF,TGTGCCAGCAGCTTTGCAGGGGAGAGCAATCAGCCCCAGCATTTT
TRBJ1-3,TRBV18,-,-,CASSPLPGGPSGNTIYF,TGTGCCAGCTCACCGCTTCCTGGAGGTCCCTCTGGAAACACCATATATTTT